Below, 13 T cell receptor beta chains from the same sample are listed, as sequenced in a study of blood T cell repertoires in COVID-19. The table came from immunoSEQ multiplex PCR; TCRdb's copy has only in-frame clones and leaves some out. The table lists more than 300,000 clones, around 84% of them singletons. Sequenced sample: PBMCs or T cells enriched from blood (not recorded which). The source of these receptors is a woman younger than 30 who had recovered from COVID-19.

The J gene is TRBJ2-2, the V gene TRBV3-1 (or the pseudogene TRBV3-2); no clear D gene. CDR3 length: 12 residues. Trimming stripped 1 base from V and 6 bases from J, with 3 bases between. CDR1 and CDR2 from the germline V gene are LGHDT and YNNKEL (reference sequence). This chain's CDR3 is CASSQASGELFF. The CDR3 DNA reads as TGTGCCAGCAGCCAAGCGTCCGGGGAGCTGTTTTTT.

The V gene is TRBV6-1, the J gene TRBJ1-1; the D gene is possibly TRBD1 (5 bases). Germline V gene sequence: CDR1 MNHNS, CDR2 SASEGT. The CDR3 has 15 residues. The ends were cut back, 2 bases at V and 3 bases at J, with 13 bases in the middle. The DNA of the CDR3 is TGTGCCAGCAGTGAACTGGCAGGGCGAGACACTGAAGCTTTCTTT. Translation: CASSELAGRDTEAFF.

This chain uses TRBV18 with TRBJ1-2, with 10 bases aligning to TRBD1. Germline V gene sequence: CDR1 KGHSH, CDR2 LQKENI. V trimming: 2 bases; J trimming: 2 bases; junction bases outside the gene matches: 8. The CDR3 spans 17 residues. This CDR3 reads CASSPDLPGQGNYGYTF. CDR3 nucleotides: TGTGCCAGCTCACCAGATCTCCCGGGACAGGGGAACTATGGCTACACCTTC. The full variable domain, completed using reference TRBV18 and TRBJ1-2, is NAGVMQNPRHLVRRRGQEARLRCSPMKGHSHVYWYRQLPEEGLKFMVYLQKENIIDESGMPKERFSAEFPKEGPSILRIQQVVRGDSAAYFCASSPDLPGQGNYGYTFGSGTRLTVV.

The chain links TRBV4-1 to TRBJ1-2; 8 bases fit TRBD1. After removal of 3 bases from V and 2 bases from J, the junction contained 2 bases not matched to a gene. CDR3 size: 14 residues. Germline V lookup: CDR1 MGHRA, CDR2 YSYEKL. CDR3 sequence (DNA): TGCGCCAGCAGCCAGTACAGGGGGAACTATGGCTACACCTTC. Translation: CASSQYRGNYGYTF.

This clone occurred a few times. The V call is TRBV10-3, the J call TRBJ2-5; 8 nucleotides agree with TRBD2. The CDR3 covers 14 residues. In germline, CDR1 is ENHRY, CDR2 SYGVKD. The J segment lost 5 bases and the V segment lost 4 bases, leaving 6 bases of the junction unmatched. CDR3 sequence reads: CAISVRAGEETQYF. For the CDR3, the DNA is TGTGCCATCAGTGTCAGAGCGGGAGAGGAGACCCAGTACTTC.

J is TRBJ1-2 and V is TRBV13, with 7 bases fitting TRBD1. V lost 3 bases to trimming and J lost 4 bases; unmatched junction nucleotides: 5. Germline values: CDR1 PRHDT, CDR2 FYEKMQ (reference sequence). The CDR3 loop spans 14 amino acids. The CDR3 spells CASSLGTATYGYTF. CDR3 in DNA: TGTGCCAGCAGCTTGGGGACAGCGACCTATGGCTACACCTTC.

This clone has only a few counts. The chain couples TRBV5-1 to TRBJ1-6; D unclear. This CDR3 has 20 amino acids. CDR1 is SGHRS, CDR2 YFSETQ, per germline. Trimming stripped 4 bases from V and 2 bases from J, with 25 bases between. In DNA form, the CDR3 reads TGCGCCAGCAGCCCTCGCCACGGGGAAGACCCCTTTACCTATAATTCACCCCTCCACTTT. Translating gives CASSPRHGEDPFTYNSPLHF.

V usage is TRBV7-8 and J usage is TRBJ1-1, with 10 bases fitting TRBD1. Germline V CDR1 and CDR2: SGHVS, FQNEAQ. The V gene end was trimmed by 4 bases and the J gene end by 4 bases; junction bases not matched to a gene: 6. This CDR3 is 15 amino acids long. The CDR3 protein is CASSSRGQGTTEAFF. In DNA form, the CDR3 reads TGTGCCAGCAGCTCACGGGGACAGGGGACCACTGAAGCTTTCTTT.

This sequence joins TRBV10-2 and TRBJ1-2; 8 nucleotides align to TRBD1. Germline values: CDR1 WSHSY, CDR2 SAAADI. CDR3 size: 14 residues. J was trimmed by 1 base and V by 6 bases; bases with no gene match: 4. The CDR3 region is CASRGTGNNYGYTF. The CDR3, as DNA: TGCGCCAGCAGGGGGACAGGCAATAACTATGGCTACACCTTC.

This sequence joins TRBV2 and TRBJ2-7, with TRBD2 identical over 12 bases. The CDR3 has 15 amino acids. Germline V gives CDR1 SNHLY, CDR2 FYNNEI. The ends lost 7 bases at V and 3 bases at J; junction bases unmatched: 7. In DNA, the CDR3 is TGTGCCAGCAATCCGACTAGCGGGAGTCTCTACGAGCAGTACTTC. It specifies CASNPTSGSLYEQYF.

The chain couples TRBV30 to TRBJ1-1, with 9 bases matching TRBD1. The V and J ends lost 3 bases and 14 bases, in that order; junction bases with no gene match: 10. The CDR3 sequence is 12 residues long. Looked up from germline, CDR1 is GTSNPN and CDR2 is SVGIG (reference sequence). The CDR3 nucleotides are TGTGCCTGGAGAGCCCGGGGACAGGGCGAATTCTTT. Its translation is CAWRARGQGEFF.

The chain joins TRBV9 to TRBJ2-5; TRBD1 agrees at 9 bases. This CDR3 has 16 amino acids. The V gene end was trimmed by 0 bases and the J gene end by 2 bases; junction bases not matched to a gene: 5. Germline V gives CDR1 SGDLS, CDR2 YYNGEE. The CDR3 here is CASSVAPQGAQETQYF. The DNA for the CDR3 is TGTGCCAGCAGCGTAGCTCCACAGGGGGCACAAGAGACCCAGTACTTC.

V and J are TRBV5-1 and TRBJ2-7; TRBD1 might be the D (6 bases). The CDR3 loop spans 13 amino acids. Germline CDR1 and CDR2: SGHRS and YFSETQ. Trimming cost V 1 base and J 3 bases, with 8 bases left between them. The CDR3 sequence: CASSLTGNYEQYF. CDR3 bases: TGCGCCAGCAGCTTGACAGGGAACTACGAGCAGTACTTC.